This record looks at one TCR beta chain sequence and its context. No antigen is known for it. The sample comes from a study of cytomegalovirus exposure and HLA in healthy donors. Study-wide background: T cells numbering about 200 million yielded 95 million to 140 million unique TCR beta sequences in an earlier analysis. Study-wide results and limits: Later analysis identified a missense DCLRE1C variant that was linked to TCR beta V- and J-gene trimming.

The donors comprised healthy bone marrow donors. The primer mix had 60 Vbeta and 13 Jbeta primers. Generated by immunoSEQ multiplex PCR, the TCRdb table keeps only in-frame clones and is missing some. The table has about 130,000 clones, roughly two thirds seen once; the top ten hold 1.5% to 2%. The CDR3 is made up of 15 amino acids. Germline V gene sequence: CDR1 ENHRY, CDR2 SYGVKD. V was clipped by 6 bases and J by 2 bases; unmatched bases: 7. The source of this sequence is a man under 40 in good health and CMV-seropositive. Sequenced: PBMCs. The J gene is TRBJ1-3, the V gene TRBV10-3; the match to TRBD1 covers 7 bases. The DNA of the CDR3 is TGTGCCATCAGCCCAACAGGGGTTGCTGGAAACACCATATATTTT. This codes for CAISPTGVAGNTIYF.